This TCR beta chain comes out of a study of T cell responses to AZD1222 COVID-19 vaccine. On this clone: What it binds is unknown.

Trimming removed 2 bases at V and 2 bases at J, with 4 bases between. CDR1 is KGHSH and CDR2 is LQKENI in the germline V gene. The CDR3 runs 13 residues. Data came from immunoSEQ multiplex PCR; TCRdb stores just in-frame clones and leaves some out. This sample yields about 34,000 clones, of which around 78% are seen a single time; more than 4% belongs to the top ten. Recipients boosted at about 4 weeks or about 12 weeks are pooled. Study-wide points: As reported, nearly half of all spike-specific TCRs target variant regions that are unmutated. After two AZD1222 doses, spike-specific TCR breadth and depth rose versus day 0. Clonal diversity may have been underestimated, and the donors were mostly white British, with more females than males.

This TCR derives from an adult who received the AZD1222 COVID-19 vaccine. Specimen: peripheral blood, collected 28 days after the second AZD1222 dose. The V gene is TRBV18, the J gene TRBJ1-3; D is unclear. Written as DNA, the CDR3 is TGTGCCAGCTCACCAGCGGCTGGAAACACCATATATTTT. Its protein is CASSPAAGNTIYF.